Sequencing of this TCR beta chain was carried out in a study of T cell repertoires in cytomegalovirus infection. TCRdb reprocessed the reads with MiXCR, giving one entry per CDR3 protein. The sample lists about 130,000 distinct CDR3 sequences, less than 9.5% occurring once. This CDR3 spans 15 amino acids. CDR1 is LNHDA and CDR2 is SQIVND in the germline V gene (reference sequence). Trimming removed 10 bases from V and 7 bases from J; junction bases left unmatched: 15. Whole-study findings and limits: Based on cumulative public TCR beta family frequency, carriers of CMV plus the relevant HLA were identified.

This clonotype was recorded at least ten times. Its antigen is not known. The sequence derives from a human donor in good health (CMV status not recorded). Some clones in this sample may be carry-over from other donors' samples. The genes are TRBV19 and TRBJ2-1, with 8 bases identical to TRBD2. The sample consisted of PBMCs. This CDR3 is CATGSGSRGPNEQFF. The CDR3, as DNA: TGTGCCACCGGAAGCGGGAGCCGGGGGCCGAATGAGCAGTTCTTC.